The rows below give T cell receptor beta chains drawn from one sample of a study of blood T cell repertoires in COVID-19. Clones were sequenced by immunoSEQ multiplex PCR, and TCRdb holds only the in-frame ones, with some missing. The sample has fewer than 250,000 clones, roughly 85% seen once. Material for sequencing was PBMCs or T cells enriched from blood (not recorded which). These TCRs come from a woman aged 35 to 49 with acute COVID-19. CDR3s include the opening cysteine and the closing phenylalanine or tryptophan. The D gene is left open where the match is weak. Not every row has a clone size; where given, it reads once, few, many or a size class.

TRBV28	.	TRBJ2-2	TRBD1	CASSSRQGRTGELFF	TGTGCCAGCAGTTCTAGACAGGGGAGGACCGGGGAGCTGTTTTTT
TRBV5-1	.	TRBJ2-2	TRBD2	CASSLALAGGLGTGELFF	TGCGCCAGCAGCTTGGCACTAGCGGGAGGGCTAGGAACCGGGGAGCTGTTTTTT
TRBV25-1	.	TRBJ1-5	TRBD1	CASSDPGQGNQPQHF	TGTGCCAGCAGTGATCCCGGACAGGGGAATCAGCCCCAGCATTTT
TRBV4-3	.	TRBJ2-2	TRBD2	CASSPIAHGGRATGELFF	TGCGCCAGCAGCCCGATCGCACACGGCGGGAGGGCCACCGGGGAGCTGTTTTTT
TRBV28	.	TRBJ1-1	TRBD1	CASSPRPTGLTEAFF	TGTGCCAGCAGCCCGAGGCCGACAGGGCTTACTGAAGCTTTCTTT
TRBV27	.	TRBJ1-2	.	CASSSVTAGYTF	TGTGCCAGCAGTTCCGTGACAGCTGGCTACACCTTC
TRBV10-3	.	TRBJ2-4	TRBD1	CAISAGQARNIQYF	TGTGCCATCAGTGCAGGACAGGCACGGAACATTCAGTACTTC
TRBV18	.	TRBJ2-5	.	CASSRDIQETQYF	TGTGCCAGCTCAAGAGACATTCAAGAGACCCAGTACTTC
TRBV24-1	.	TRBJ2-5	.	CATSDTQGVGKTQYF	TGTGCCACCAGTGATACACAAGGGGTGGGAAAGACCCAGTACTTC
TRBV10-2	.	TRBJ1-3	.	CASTISGGRGGNTIYF	TGCGCCAGCACCATATCCGGGGGGCGAGGAGGAAACACCATATATTTT
TRBV7-2	.	TRBJ2-4	TRBD2	CASSPQERDLNIQYF	TGTGCCAGCAGCCCCCAGGAGCGGGACTTAAACATTCAGTACTTC
TRBV27	.	TRBJ1-6	.	CASGPNNSPLHF	TGTGCCAGCGGCCCCAATAATTCACCCCTCCACTTT
TRBV5-8	once	TRBJ2-7	TRBD2	CASSLGSGRLAGEQYF	TGTGCCAGCAGCTTAGGGAGCGGGAGGCTTGCCGGAGAGCAGTACTTC
TRBV27	few	TRBJ2-1	TRBD2	CASSRGGSSTEQFF	TGTGCCAGCAGTCGGGGCGGGAGTTCGACTGAGCAGTTCTTC
TRBV7-3	.	TRBJ2-7	TRBD2	CASSLRFVAGGPHEQYF	TGTGCCAGCAGCTTAAGGTTCGTGGCGGGAGGGCCCCACGAGCAGTACTTC
TRBV2	.	TRBJ1-5	TRBD1	CASSRTQGDNQPQHF	TGTGCCAGCAGTCGGACACAGGGGGACAATCAGCCCCAGCATTTT
TRBV27	.	TRBJ2-7	.	CASSLFLGYEQYF	TGTGCCAGCAGTTTGTTCCTAGGATACGAGCAGTACTTC
TRBV3-1/TRBV3-2	.	TRBJ1-2	.	CASSLGRVEGYTF	TGTGCCAGCAGCCTTGGGCGGGTAGAAGGCTACACCTTC
TRBV3-1/TRBV3-2	.	TRBJ1-2	.	CASSQQSGQANYGYTF	TGTGCCAGCAGCCAACAAAGTGGACAAGCTAACTATGGCTACACCTTC
TRBV19	.	TRBJ2-7	TRBD2	CASSRKLAGYEQYF	TGTGCCAGTAGTAGGAAGCTAGCGGGTTACGAGCAGTACTTC
TRBV25-1	.	TRBJ2-1	.	CASSDGGLYNEQFF	TGTGCCAGCAGTGACGGAGGGCTATACAATGAGCAGTTCTTC
TRBV23-1	once	TRBJ2-7	TRBD1	CASPRDGTGIYEQYF	TGCGCCAGCCCTCGGGACGGGACAGGGATCTACGAGCAGTACTTC
TRBV27	.	TRBJ2-3	.	CASRGGVGTRGTDTQYF	TGTGCCAGCAGGGGTGGGGTAGGGACTCGAGGCACAGATACGCAGTATTTT
TRBV9	.	TRBJ1-6	TRBD1	CASSGGTEYNSPLHF	TGTGCCAGCAGCGGGGGGACAGAGTATAATTCACCCCTCCACTTT
TRBV5-1	.	TRBJ1-2	TRBD1	CASSPGTVYGYTF	TGCGCCAGCAGCCCCGGGACAGTCTATGGCTACACCTTC
TRBV2	.	TRBJ1-1	.	CASSEEGGPSEAFF	TGTGCCAGCAGTGAGGAGGGCGGACCCAGTGAAGCTTTCTTT
TRBV2	once	TRBJ2-3	TRBD2	CASSGLAGPKDTQYF	TGTGCCAGCAGTGGTTTAGCGGGACCTAAAGATACGCAGTATTTT
TRBV9	.	TRBJ2-3	TRBD2	CASRGGAGTDTQYF	TGTGCATCTAGGGGAGGGGCCGGTACAGATACGCAGTATTTT
TRBV29-1	.	TRBJ2-3	.	CSVRLVLTDTQYF	TGCAGCGTTCGACTAGTACTGACAGATACGCAGTATTTT
TRBV27	.	TRBJ2-2	TRBD1	CASSTTGANTGELFF	TGTGCCAGCAGCACCACAGGGGCGAACACCGGGGAGCTGTTTTTT
TRBV5-6	.	TRBJ2-7	.	CASSRIYEQYF	TGTGCCAGCAGCCGTATCTACGAGCAGTACTTC
TRBV10-3	.	TRBJ2-2	.	CAISETDGFAGPNTGELFF	TGTGCCATCAGTGAGACGGACGGATTCGCAGGGCCGAACACCGGGGAGCTGTTTTTT
TRBV28	.	TRBJ2-6	TRBD2	CASRSRGEPGANVLTF	TGTGCCAGCAGATCCCGGGGGGAGCCTGGGGCCAACGTCCTGACTTTC
TRBV7-8	.	TRBJ1-5	TRBD1	CASSLRQGDYSNQPQHF	TGTGCCAGCAGCTTAAGACAGGGGGATTATAGCAATCAGCCCCAGCATTTT
TRBV11-2	.	TRBJ2-7	TRBD1	CASSLGGQGDYEQYF	TGTGCCAGCAGCTTAGGAGGACAGGGGGACTACGAGCAGTACTTC
TRBV4-3	.	TRBJ1-2	TRBD1	CASSQEPGQGLGGYTF	TGCGCCAGCAGCCAAGAACCGGGACAGGGGCTTGGTGGCTACACCTTC
TRBV6-2/TRBV6-3	once	TRBJ1-1	.	CASSYVEVNTEAFF	TGTGCCAGCAGTTACGTCGAGGTGAACACTGAAGCTTTCTTT
TRBV27	few	TRBJ1-1	.	CASGPGVGGAGWAEAFF	TGTGCCAGCGGACCTGGGGTGGGGGGGGCAGGATGGGCTGAAGCTTTCTTT
TRBV2	.	TRBJ1-5	TRBD1	CASSPSRGLNQPQHF	TGTGCCAGCAGTCCGAGCAGGGGGCTAAATCAGCCCCAGCATTTT
TRBV7-2	.	TRBJ1-4	.	CASSLTAINEKLFF	TGTGCCAGCAGCTTAACAGCTATTAATGAAAAACTGTTTTTT
TRBV3-1/TRBV3-2	once	TRBJ2-3	TRBD2	CASSQEGSGGTDTQYF	TGTGCCAGCAGCCAAGAGGGTAGCGGGGGCACAGATACGCAGTATTTT
TRBV6-6	.	TRBJ1-1	TRBD1	CASSRPGQGSAFF	TGTGCCAGCAGTCGACCGGGACAGGGCTCGGCTTTCTTT
TRBV25-1	.	TRBJ2-7	TRBD2	CASSDPSGSFYEQYF	TGTGCCAGCAGTGACCCTAGCGGGAGTTTCTACGAGCAGTACTTC
TRBV6-6	few	TRBJ2-2	.	CASSLGGVRGEELFF	TGTGCCAGCAGCCTGGGGGGAGTTCGAGGCGAGGAGCTGTTTTTT
TRBV27	.	TRBJ2-3	.	CASSLISGFSTDTQYF	TGTGCCAGCAGTTTAATTAGCGGATTTAGCACAGATACGCAGTATTTT
TRBV7-2	.	TRBJ2-7	TRBD2	CASSISGSVSYEQYF	TGTGCCAGCAGCATAAGCGGGAGTGTCTCCTACGAGCAGTACTTC
TRBV10-3	.	TRBJ2-7	TRBD1	CAIKNRDRDYEQYF	TGTGCCATCAAGAACCGGGACAGGGACTACGAGCAGTACTTC
TRBV7-2	.	TRBJ2-1	.	CASSLALGSSYNEQFF	TGTGCCAGCAGCTTAGCGCTGGGGAGCTCCTACAATGAGCAGTTCTTC
TRBV28	.	TRBJ2-7	TRBD1	CASSHQEGQGGYEQYF	TGTGCCAGCAGTCACCAGGAGGGACAGGGAGGCTACGAGCAGTACTTC
TRBV18	once	TRBJ2-1	TRBD2	CASSPYGTSGSNEQFF	TGTGCCAGCTCACCGTACGGAACTAGCGGGAGTAATGAGCAGTTCTTC
TRBV9	.	TRBJ1-2	.	CASSALTPQGFHGYTF	TGTGCCAGCAGCGCCCTTACTCCACAGGGTTTTCATGGCTACACCTTC
TRBV29-1	.	TRBJ2-5	TRBD2	CSATPGLAGGRETQYF	TGCAGCGCGACCCCGGGGCTAGCGGGAGGTCGAGAGACCCAGTACTTC
TRBV6-5	once	TRBJ2-7	TRBD2	CASSFPSGRDEQYF	TGTGCCAGCAGCTTCCCCAGCGGGAGAGACGAGCAGTACTTC
TRBV4-2	once	TRBJ2-4	.	CASSQDRENIQYF	TGTGCCAGCAGCCAAGACAGGGAAAACATTCAGTACTTC
TRBV12-3/TRBV12-4	.	TRBJ2-3	.	CASSFQEDTQYF	TGTGCCAGCAGTTTCCAGGAAGATACGCAGTATTTT